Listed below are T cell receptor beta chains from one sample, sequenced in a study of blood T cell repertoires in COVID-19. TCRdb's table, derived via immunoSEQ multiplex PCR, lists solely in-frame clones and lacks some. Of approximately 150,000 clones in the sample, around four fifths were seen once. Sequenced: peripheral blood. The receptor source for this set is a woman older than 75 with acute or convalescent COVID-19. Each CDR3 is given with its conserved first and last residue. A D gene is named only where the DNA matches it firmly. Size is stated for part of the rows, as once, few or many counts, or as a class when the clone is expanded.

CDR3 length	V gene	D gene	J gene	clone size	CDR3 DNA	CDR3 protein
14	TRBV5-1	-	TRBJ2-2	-	TGCGCCAGCAGCTTCTCGGACACCGCCGGGGAGCTGTTTTTT	CASSFSDTAGELFF
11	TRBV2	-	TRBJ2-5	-	TGTGCCAGCAGCGGGAGTGAGACCCAGTACTTC	CASSGSETQYF
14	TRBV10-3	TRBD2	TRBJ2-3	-	TGTGCCATCAGGGCGCTAGCGGGCACAGATACGCAGTATTTT	CAIRALAGTDTQYF
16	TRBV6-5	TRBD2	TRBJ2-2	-	TGTGCCAGCAGTTACTCGCCTAGCGGGAGGTCCGGGGAGCTGTTTTTT	CASSYSPSGRSGELFF
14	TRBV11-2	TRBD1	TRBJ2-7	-	TGTGCCAGCAGCTCGGACAGGGTCGGCCACGAGCAGTACTTC	CASSSDRVGHEQYF
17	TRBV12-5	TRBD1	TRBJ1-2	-	TGTGCTAGTGGTTTCTCCTGGACAGGCCTTAGGTCGGGGGGCTACACCTTC	CASGFSWTGLRSGGYTF
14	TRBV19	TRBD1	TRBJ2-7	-	TGTGCCAGTAGTGCCCGGACAGGGGAATACGAGCAGTACTTC	CASSARTGEYEQYF
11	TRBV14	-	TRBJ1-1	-	TGTGCCAGCAGCCCAGACAGGGAAGCTTTCTTT	CASSPDREAFF
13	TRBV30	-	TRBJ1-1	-	TGTGCCTGGAGTGCCATAGGGGGAACTGAAGCTTTCTTT	CAWSAIGGTEAFF
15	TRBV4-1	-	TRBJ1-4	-	TGCGCCAGCAGCCAAGAAGGAGCGGGGAATGAAAAACTGTTTTTT	CASSQEGAGNEKLFF
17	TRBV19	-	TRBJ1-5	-	TGTGCCAGTAATCCGCCGGGGGGGGGCGCCGGCAATCAGCCCCAGCATTTT	CASNPPGGGAGNQPQHF
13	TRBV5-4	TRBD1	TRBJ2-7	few	TGTGCCAGCAGCTTGACAGGGGGGTACGAGCAGTACTTC	CASSLTGGYEQYF
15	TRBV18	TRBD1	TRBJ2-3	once	TGTGCCAGCTCACCACGAGAGGGGACAGCAGATACGCAGTATTTT	CASSPREGTADTQYF
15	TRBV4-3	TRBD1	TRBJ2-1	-	TGCGCCAGCAGCCCAGGACAGGGTTCCTACAATGAGCAGTTCTTC	CASSPGQGSYNEQFF
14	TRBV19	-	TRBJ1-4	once	TGTGCCAGTAGTATGTGGGACAACGTCGAAAAACTGTTTTTT	CASSMWDNVEKLFF
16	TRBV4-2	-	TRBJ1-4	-	TGTGCCAGCAGCCAAGATCCTACAGCAACTAATGAAAAACTGTTTTTT	CASSQDPTATNEKLFF
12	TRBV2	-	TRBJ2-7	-	TGTGCCAGTAGTGACGAGAACCGAGGTCTGTACTTC	CASSDENRGLYF
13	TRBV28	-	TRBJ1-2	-	TGTGCCAGCAACACGGAGAGAGGCTATGGCTACACCTTC	CASNTERGYGYTF
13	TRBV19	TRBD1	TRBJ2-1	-	TGTGCCAGTAGGGACAGGGCGCAGGGTGAGCAGTTCTTC	CASRDRAQGEQFF
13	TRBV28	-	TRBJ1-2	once	TGTGCCAGCAGTTTCTCGGGGAGGGATGGCTACACCTTC	CASSFSGRDGYTF
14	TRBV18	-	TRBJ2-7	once	TGTGCCAGCTCACCAGGCTTGGGAGAATACGAGCAGTACTTC	CASSPGLGEYEQYF
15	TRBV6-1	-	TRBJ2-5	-	TGTGCCAGCAGCGAAGTGAGGGCGTACCAAGAGACCCAGTACTTC	CASSEVRAYQETQYF
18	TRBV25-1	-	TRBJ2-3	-	TGTGCCAGCAGTGAATACCTAGGACGGGGAGCCAGCACAGATACGCAGTATTTT	CASSEYLGRGASTDTQYF
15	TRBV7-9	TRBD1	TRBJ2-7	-	TGTGCCAGCAGAACAGGACAGGGGAGCTCCTACGAGCAGTACTTC	CASRTGQGSSYEQYF
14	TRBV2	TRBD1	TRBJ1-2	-	TGTGCCAGCAGTGCACCGGGACAGTTCTATGGCTACACCTTC	CASSAPGQFYGYTF
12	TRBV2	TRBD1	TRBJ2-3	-	TGTGCCAGCAGTCGGGGACAGGGGACGCAGTATTTT	CASSRGQGTQYF
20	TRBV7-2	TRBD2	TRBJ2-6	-	TGTGCCAGCAGCTTAGCGGGCTGGGGGCGGGGGGACTCTGGGGCCAACGTCCTGACTTTC	CASSLAGWGRGDSGANVLTF
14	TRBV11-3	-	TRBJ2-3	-	TGTGCCAGCAGCTCGACTTCTAGCACAGATACGCAGTATTTT	CASSSTSSTDTQYF
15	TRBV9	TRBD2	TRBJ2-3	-	TGTGCCAGCAGCGGATCGGGACTAAGGGTAGATACGCAGTATTTT	CASSGSGLRVDTQYF
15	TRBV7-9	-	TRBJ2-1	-	TGTGCCAGCAGCTTAGAGACAGTCCCCTACAATGAGCAGTTCTTC	CASSLETVPYNEQFF
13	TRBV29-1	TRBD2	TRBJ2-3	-	TGCAGCGTTGAGTTCGGGAGGAGAGATACGCAGTATTTT	CSVEFGRRDTQYF
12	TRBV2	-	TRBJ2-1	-	TGTGCCAGCAGTGACTTCTACAATGAGCAGTTCTTC	CASSDFYNEQFF
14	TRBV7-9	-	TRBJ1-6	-	TGTGCCAGCAGCTTAGATTCCGTGCGGTCACCCCTCCACTTT	CASSLDSVRSPLHF
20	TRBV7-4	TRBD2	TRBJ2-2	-	TGTGCCAGCAGATCTAGTGGACTAGCGGGACGTCGGGAGGGGCCCGGGGAGCTGTTTTTT	CASRSSGLAGRREGPGELFF
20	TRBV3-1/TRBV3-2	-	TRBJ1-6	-	TGTGCCAGCAGCCCCTTTATGTCAGATCCGGGAAGCTCCTATAATTCACCCCTCCACTTT	CASSPFMSDPGSSYNSPLHF
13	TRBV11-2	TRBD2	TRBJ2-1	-	TGTGCCAGCGGGAGGGAACCTGACCGCGAGCAGTTCTTC	CASGREPDREQFF
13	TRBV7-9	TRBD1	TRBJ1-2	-	TGTGCCAGCAGCTTAGCGACAGGGAACGGCTACACCTTC	CASSLATGNGYTF
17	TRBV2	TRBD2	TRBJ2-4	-	TGTGCCAGCAGTGAAGGGCAGACGACTAGCCAAGGGTACATTCAGTACTTC	CASSEGQTTSQGYIQYF
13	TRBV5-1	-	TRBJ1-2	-	TGCGCCAGCAGCATGACAGGCGATTATGGCTACACCTTC	CASSMTGDYGYTF
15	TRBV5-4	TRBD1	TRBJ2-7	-	TGTGCCAGCAGCTCGGGGACAGTGAGCTCCTACGAGCAGTACTTC	CASSSGTVSSYEQYF
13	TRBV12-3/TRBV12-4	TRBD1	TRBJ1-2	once	TGTGCCAGCAGTCCGGGACAGGGTAGGAGCTACACCTTC	CASSPGQGRSYTF
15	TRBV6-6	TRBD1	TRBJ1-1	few	TGTGCCAGCAGTTACTCGACACAGGGGATCACTGAAGCTTTCTTT	CASSYSTQGITEAFF
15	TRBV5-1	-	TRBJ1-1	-	TGCGCCAGCAGCATGACCGGAGGCCAAAGAACTGAAGCTTTCTTT	CASSMTGGQRTEAFF
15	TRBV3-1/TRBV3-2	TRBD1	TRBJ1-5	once	TGTGCCAGCAGCCGAGGGGGACAGAGCAATCAGCCCCAGCATTTT	CASSRGGQSNQPQHF
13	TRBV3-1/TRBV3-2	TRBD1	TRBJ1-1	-	TGTGCCAGCAGCCAAGGGACAGGGGGAGAGGCTTTCTTT	CASSQGTGGEAFF
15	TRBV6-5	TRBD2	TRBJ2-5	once	TGTGCCAGCGGACGAAGCGGGAGTCGTCAAGAGACCCAGTACTTC	CASGRSGSRQETQYF
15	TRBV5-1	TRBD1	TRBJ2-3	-	TGCGCCAGCAGCCTAGTGACAGGGGGATCAGATACGCAGTATTTT	CASSLVTGGSDTQYF
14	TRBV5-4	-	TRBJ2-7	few	TGTGCCAGCAGCATAGGGGGTCGGTCCTACGAGCAGTACTTC	CASSIGGRSYEQYF
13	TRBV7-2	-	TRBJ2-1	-	TGTGCCAGCAGCGGCTTAATGGGGAGTGAGCAGTTCTTC	CASSGLMGSEQFF
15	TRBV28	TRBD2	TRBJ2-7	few	TGTGCCAGCAGTTTATTGGCTAGCGGCTCCTACGAGCAGTACTTC	CASSLLASGSYEQYF
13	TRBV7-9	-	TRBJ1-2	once	TGTGCCAGCAGCTTCGACAGAAACTATGGCTACACCTTC	CASSFDRNYGYTF
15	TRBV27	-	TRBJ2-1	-	TGTGCCAGCAGTTTCCGGAGGACTGGCAGCAATGAGCAGTTCTTC	CASSFRRTGSNEQFF
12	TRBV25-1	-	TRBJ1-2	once	TGTGCCAGCGTCTACAGTCCCTATGGCTACACCTTC	CASVYSPYGYTF
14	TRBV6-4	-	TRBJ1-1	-	TGTGCCAGTCGTATTAACAGGGAAAGGGCTGAAGCTTTCTTT	CASRINRERAEAFF